These 30 T cell receptor beta chains came from one sample sequenced in a study of blood T cells in healthy people across ages (dated by TCRdb to about 2015). Library generation was performed with 5' RACE. The listed sequencing device is Illumina HiSeq 2500. A second PCR of about 7 to 12 cycles was performed with a sample-barcoded 5' primer and a J-beta primer mix. TCRdb passed the public sequencing reads through fastp at Q25 and MiXCR, retaining productive beta sequences. Each CDR3 protein appears once, grouped with its most common genes and DNA. The sample table records around 990,000 distinct CDR3 sequences; approximately 38% of these occur just once. Of the sample, approximately 14% falls within the top ten clones. Input material: blood. The source is a man aged 18 to 35 in good health.

Here the CDR3 reads CASSLGGESYTF. CDR3 in DNA: TGCGCCAGCAGCTTGGGGGGGGAGAGCTACACCTTC. The V and J genes are TRBV5-1 and TRBJ1-2; tentative D call: TRBD1 (5 bases). CDR3 size: 12 residues. The V gene's germline CDR1 is SGHRS and CDR2 YFSETQ. Trimming stripped 0 bases from V and 9 bases from J, with 9 bases between.

This sequence joins TRBV9 and TRBJ1-2; D call uncertain. CDR3 size: 15 residues. V lost 0 bases and J lost 2, with 11 bases in between. Germline V gene lookup returns CDR1 SGDLS and CDR2 YYNGEE. The CDR3: CASSVVSDDNYGYTF. In DNA form, the CDR3 reads TGTGCCAGCAGCGTAGTGTCGGACGACAACTATGGCTACACCTTC. Full variable domain (remainder filled in from reference TRBV9 and TRBJ1-2): DSGVTQTPKHLITATGQRVTLRCSPRSGDLSVYWYQQSLDQGLQFLIQYYNGEERAKGNILERFSAQQFPDLHSELNLSSLELGDSALYFCASSVVSDDNYGYTFGSGTRLTVV.

V and J are TRBV12-3 or TRBV12-4 and TRBJ2-3, with D maybe TRBD2 (6 bases). Between the trimmed V and J ends, which lost 0 bases and 1 base, there was a span of 11 bases. The CDR3 extends over 16 amino acids. The CDR3, as DNA: TGTGCCAGCAGTTTAGCGACGGGGGTTGGCACAGATACGCAGTATTTT. This encodes CASSLATGVGTDTQYF.

This clonotype has only a few counts. V usage is TRBV12-3 or TRBV12-4 and J usage is TRBJ1-4; D is uncertain. Trimming took 0 bases from V and 11 from J, leaving 10 bases between them. The length of the CDR3 is 13 residues. The CDR3: CASSLARAGKLFF. DNA of the CDR3: TGTGCCAGCAGTTTAGCGAGGGCGGGCAAACTGTTTTTT.

V gene TRBV29-1 combines with J gene TRBJ2-3; the match to TRBD2 covers 10 bases. J lost 2 bases, V lost 0 bases, and 8 bases had no gene match. The CDR3 is made up of 17 amino acids. In germline, CDR1 is SQVTM, CDR2 ANQGSEA. This CDR3 is CSVEDSGGKFITDTQYF. CDR3 nucleotides: TGCAGCGTTGAAGATAGCGGGGGGAAGTTTATCACAGATACGCAGTATTTT.

The genes are TRBV5-5 and TRBJ2-1, with D hard to call. There are 15 residues in the CDR3. The V gene lost 2 bases and the J gene lost 9 bases, with 18 bases spanning the gap. Looked up from germline, CDR1 is SGHKS and CDR2 is YYEKEE (reference sequence). The CDR3 here is CASSFELVSNFEQFF. The CDR3 nucleotides are TGTGCCAGCAGCTTTGAGTTGGTTAGTAACTTTGAGCAGTTCTTC. The whole variable domain, filled in from reference TRBV5-5 and TRBJ2-1, reads DAGVTQSPTHLIKTRGQQVTLRCSPISGHKSVSWYQQVLGQGPQFIFQYYEKEERGRGNFPDRFSARQFPNYSSELNVNALLLGDSALYLCASSFELVSNFEQFFGPGTRLTVL.

The chain recombines TRBV12-3 or TRBV12-4 with TRBJ2-2; tentative D call: TRBD2 (5 bases). V was cut by 5 bases and J by 5 bases, with 12 bases left in between. The CDR3 has 14 residues. The CDR3 DNA reads as TGTGCCAGCAGTATACGGGAAGAGACCGGGGAGCTGTTTTTT. Protein: CASSIREETGELFF.

In its sample, this clonotype was seen many times. The rearrangement links TRBV20-1 to TRBJ2-5, with TRBD1 identical over 9 bases. This CDR3 has 14 residues. Germline V gene lookup returns CDR1 DFQATT and CDR2 SNEGSKA (reference sequence). With 3 bases clipped from V and 4 bases from J, the junction kept 6 bases outside the gene matches. The CDR3 reads CSARGTGYPETQYF. The CDR3 coding sequence is TGCAGTGCTAGGGGGACAGGGTATCCAGAGACCCAGTACTTC.

V and J are TRBV7-2 and TRBJ1-1, with 7 bases matching TRBD1. Trimming removed 5 bases from V and 4 bases from J; junction bases left unmatched: 7. In germline, CDR1 is SGHTA, CDR2 FQGNSA. The CDR3 has 14 amino acids. The CDR3 is CASSKRQGGTEAFF. The DNA for the CDR3 is TGTGCCAGCAGCAAACGACAGGGAGGCACTGAAGCTTTCTTT.

Remarks on this clonotype: The junction departs from germline at one end; a sequencing error may be responsible. The gene calls are TRBV12-3 or TRBV12-4 and TRBJ1-2; a weak D match, TRBD1 (5 bases). This CDR3 has 11 residues. As DNA, the CDR3 is TGTGCGAGCAGTTTTGGGACCTTCTACACCTTC. Translation gives CASSFGTFYTF.

The chain uses TRBV6-5 and TRBJ2-7, with 7 bases fitting TRBD1. The CDR3 has 16 residues. CDR1 and CDR2 from the germline V gene are MNHEY and SVGAGI. V gave up 5 bases and J gave up 1 base; unmatched junction bases: 11. This chain's CDR3 is CASSTGTVRKSYEQYF. The CDR3 nucleotides read TGTGCCAGCAGTACGGGGACAGTGAGGAAATCCTACGAGCAGTACTTC.

There are a few counts of this clonotype. This chain joins TRBV10-3 and TRBJ2-3; TRBD2 is a possible D gene (7 bases). V shed 0 bases and J shed 3 bases, with 13 bases lying between them. Germline CDR1 reads ENHRY; CDR2 reads SYGVKD. The CDR3 length is 16 residues. The CDR3 sequence: CAISESWGGSTDTQYF. In DNA form, the CDR3 reads TGTGCCATCAGTGAGTCCTGGGGGGGCTCAACAGATACGCAGTATTTT.

The gene calls are TRBV20-1 and TRBJ1-1; TRBD1 matches 11 bases. The germline CDR1 and CDR2 sequences are DFQATT and SNEGSKA (reference sequence). This CDR3 region has 14 residues. V shed 5 bases, J shed 4 bases, and the junction held 6 bases outside the gene matches. CDR3 sequence: CSAGQGARLTEAFF. CDR3 DNA: TGCAGTGCTGGACAGGGGGCGCGTCTCACTGAAGCTTTCTTT.

In this sample, this clonotype turned up a few times. The V call is TRBV10-3, the J call TRBJ2-1, with TRBD1 identical over 10 bases. The junction had 5 bases not matched to a gene; V was cut back by 5 bases and J by 1 base. The CDR3 extends over 16 amino acids. CDR1 and CDR2 from the germline V gene are ENHRY and SYGVKD. CDR3 protein: CAISTRDRGSYNEQFF. CDR3 in DNA: TGTGCCATCAGTACCCGGGACAGGGGATCCTACAATGAGCAGTTCTTC.

Points on this clonotype: Possible read error: a much larger clone is one base away. This chain uses TRBV4-2 with TRBJ2-1; 7 bases align to TRBD2. Per the germline V gene, CDR1 is LGHNA and CDR2 is YNFKEQ. This CDR3 has 16 residues. The CDR3 loop reads CASNQPGASGDNEQFF. The CDR3 nucleotides read TGTGCCAGCAACCAACCCGGTGCTAGCGGAGATAATGAGCAGTTCTTC.

The V and J genes are TRBV28 and TRBJ2-1; perhaps TRBD1 as D (7 bases). This CDR3 spans 15 amino acids. The V and J ends lost 5 bases and 0 bases respectively, with 11 bases between them. In germline, CDR1 is MDHEN, CDR2 SYDVKM. CDR3: CASSRGDSSYNEQFF. For the CDR3, the DNA is TGTGCCAGCAGTCGCGGGGACAGCTCCTACAATGAGCAGTTCTTC.

The CDR3 spells CASSLGQASSYNSPLHF. The CDR3 DNA reads as TGTGCCAGCAGCTTGGGACAGGCGAGCTCCTATAATTCACCCCTCCACTTT. The gene calls are TRBV4-2 and TRBJ1-6, with 8 positions matching TRBD1. CDR3 size: 17 residues. Trimming removed 5 bases from V and 0 bases from J; junction bases left unmatched: 6. The germline V gene encodes CDR1 LGHNA and CDR2 YNFKEQ.

The V gene is TRBV20-1, the J gene TRBJ1-5; D might be TRBD1 (5 bases). Germline V CDR1 and CDR2: DFQATT, SNEGSKA (reference sequence). The V end lost 4 bases, the J end lost 2 bases, and 15 bases lay between the germline ends. The CDR3 runs 15 residues. CDR3: CSATSQGGGNQPQHF. CDR3 sequence (DNA): TGCAGTGCTACGAGCCAGGGAGGAGGCAATCAGCCCCAGCATTTT.

The CDR3 DNA reads as TGCAGTGTTGAAGGTGGCTCGGGGACAGATACGCAGTATTTT. Its translation is CSVEGGSGTDTQYF. The V and J genes are TRBV20-1 and TRBJ2-3, with D perhaps matching TRBD2 (5 bases). Trimming left V 7 bases short and J 3 bases short, with 17 bases between. Germline V gene lookup returns CDR1 DFQATT and CDR2 SNEGSKA (reference sequence). The CDR3 loop spans 14 amino acids.

The chain recombines TRBV4-2 with TRBJ2-4, with D possibly matching TRBD2 (5 bases). The J call may not be correct, given that the DNA end is closer to TRBJ2-7. CDR3 length: 15 residues. Germline CDR1 is LGHNA and CDR2 is YNFKEQ. CDR3 residues: CASSQDTSGNYEQYF. CDR3 sequence (DNA): TGTGCCAGCAGCCAAGACACGAGCGGCAACTACGAGCAGTACTTC.

The chain recombines TRBV20-1 with TRBJ2-7; weak D call: TRBD2 (5 bases). This CDR3 is 13 amino acids long. V was clipped by 6 bases and J by 5 bases, with 17 bases between them. Germline assignment: CDR1 DFQATT and CDR2 SNEGSKA (reference sequence). CDR3 residues: CSALGPGKDEQYF. The CDR3 DNA is TGCAGTGCACTTGGGCCGGGAAAGGACGAGCAGTACTTC.

V is TRBV3-1 and J is TRBJ2-2, with D perhaps TRBD1 (7 bases). Germline CDR1 and CDR2: LGHDT and YNNKEL (reference sequence). The V end was cut by 4 bases, the J end by 3 bases, with 12 bases between. This CDR3 is 15 amino acids long. In DNA form, the CDR3 reads TGTGCCAGCAGCCTTGCAGGGGGGTACACCGGGGAGCTGTTTTTT. The encoded protein is CASSLAGGYTGELFF.

The V and J genes are TRBV9 and TRBJ2-1; 7 nucleotides line up with TRBD2. The J call is in doubt because the DNA end fits TRBJ2-7 better. This CDR3 is 16 amino acids long. Per the germline V gene, CDR1 is SGDLS and CDR2 is YYNGEE. Here the CDR3 DNA reads TGTGCCAGCAGCGGAGAGGGAGGGGAGATCTACAATGAGCAGTACTTC. Amino acids: CASSGEGGEIYNEQYF.

This clonotype was counted ten times or more. The V and J genes are TRBV4-1 and TRBJ2-3; D is ambiguous. This CDR3 contains 16 residues. From germline, CDR1 is MGHRA and CDR2 YSYEKL. Trimming cost V 4 bases and J 3 bases, with 17 bases left between them. The CDR3 here is CASSPHSERRTDTQYF. The CDR3 nucleotides are TGCGCCAGCAGCCCGCATAGTGAGCGTCGGACAGATACGCAGTATTTT.

This clonotype was counted between two and nine times. This chain joins TRBV20-1 and TRBJ2-3, with D possibly being TRBD2 (5 bases). CDR3 length equals 13 residues. Trimming removed 5 bases from V and 2 bases from J, with 11 bases in between. The germline V gene has CDR1 DFQATT and CDR2 SNEGSKA (reference sequence). The CDR3 protein is CSAEGSPTDTQYF. Written as DNA, the CDR3 is TGCAGTGCTGAGGGTTCCCCCACAGATACGCAGTATTTT.

The CDR3, as DNA: TGCGCCAGCAGCGAATCCACTAGCGGGCCCCTCTCCTACAATGAGCAGTTCTTC. As protein: CASSESTSGPLSYNEQFF. The genes are TRBV5-1 and TRBJ2-1, with TRBD2 matching 9 bases. V was pared by 4 bases and J by 0 bases, with 11 bases of the junction left unmatched. Germline loops: CDR1 SGHRS, CDR2 YFSETQ. The CDR3 covers 18 residues.

This chain connects TRBV6-5 to TRBJ2-7; 10 bases are shared with TRBD2. The CDR3 spans 17 residues. CDR1 and CDR2 (germline): MNHEY, SVGAGI. V dropped 4 bases and J dropped 7; count of bases not matched to a gene: 16. In DNA form, the CDR3 reads TGTGCCAGCAGTTCTCCCGGGCTACTAGCGGGGTACAATGAGCAGTACTTC. It specifies CASSSPGLLAGYNEQYF.

The genes are TRBV15 and TRBJ1-5; maybe TRBD1 (6 bases). Deletions cut 5 bases from V and 0 bases from J, with 14 bases between. CDR3 length: 16 amino acids. Germline assignment: CDR1 LNHNV and CDR2 YYDKDF (reference sequence). The chain's CDR3 is CATSGLTGYSNQPQHF. CDR3 coding DNA: TGTGCCACCAGCGGACTTACAGGGTATAGCAATCAGCCCCAGCATTTT. Full variable domain (remainder filled in from reference TRBV15 and TRBJ1-5): DAMVIQNPRYQVTQFGKPVTLSCSQTLNHNVMYWYQQKSSQAPKLLFHYYDKDFNNEADTPDNFQSRRPNTSFCFLDIRSPGLGDTAMYLCATSGLTGYSNQPQHFGDGTRLSIL.

The sample holds a few counts of this clonotype. The rearrangement uses TRBV21-1 and TRBJ1-4; the table gives TRBD1 as D, unverified against the DNA. TRBV21-1 has pseudogene status. This CDR3 is 16 amino acids long. CDR3 in DNA: TGTGCCAGCAGCCTCATCTCAGGGGGCATTGGGTGGAAACTGTTTTTT. As protein: CASSLISGGIGWKLFF.

This chain uses TRBV7-3 with TRBJ2-7, with 8 bases that match TRBD1. CDR3 size: 14 residues. The V gene end was trimmed by 2 bases and the J gene end by 4 bases; junction bases not matched to a gene: 4. Germline-derived CDR1 and CDR2 are SGHTA and FQGTGA. CDR3 coding DNA: TGTGCCAGCAGCTTACGGGACAGGCATTACGAGCAGTACTTC. This gives the protein CASSLRDRHYEQYF.